This T cell receptor (beta chain) was identified during a study of blood T cell repertoires in COVID-19. Per the germline V gene, CDR1 is SGHRS and CDR2 is YFSETQ. The V and J ends lost 0 bases and 5 bases, in that order; junction bases with no gene match: 6. This CDR3 contains 15 residues. Per the original methods: For nucleated cells, counts were estimated from reference gene primer amplification. TCRdb's copy holds only in-frame clones and misses some; the assay was immunoSEQ multiplex PCR. V and J calls and clone size are as listed in that table; D and trimming were resolved from the DNA. The repertoire includes more than 95,000 clones, around 87% of them detected once, and about 15% sits in the top ten.

What was sequenced was peripheral blood. The sequence came from a man aged 45 to 65 with acute or convalescent COVID-19. V and J are TRBV5-1 and TRBJ2-7, with 9 bases matching TRBD2. The DNA of the CDR3 is TGCGCCAGCAGCTTGGGGGTTAGCGGGAGAGACGAGCAGTACTTC. Protein: CASSLGVSGRDEQYF.